Shown below are 10 T cell receptor beta chains from a single sample sequenced in a study of blood T cell repertoires in COVID-19. Using immunoSEQ multiplex PCR, the repertoire was profiled, and TCRdb retains in-frame clones only, with some absent. Here the sample spans around 210,000 clones, roughly 80% being singletons. Sample: peripheral blood. All receptors come from a woman older than 75 with COVID-19, enrolled during active disease.

A word on this clone: Other nucleotide sequences in the sample specify the same CDR3. The CDR3 DNA sequence: TGTGCCAGCTCGGCAGGGGTAAACACTGAAGCTTTCTTT. This translates into CASSAGVNTEAFF. The chain carries TRBV9 and TRBJ1-1; D might be TRBD1 (6 bases). CDR3 length: 13 residues. Trimming removed 7 bases from V and 2 bases from J, with 12 bases in between. Germline-derived CDR1 and CDR2 are SGDLS and YYNGEE.

The CDR3 sequence is CASSQGFQVGEQYF. CDR3 bases: TGTGCCAGCAGCCAAGGCTTCCAGGTCGGCGAGCAGTACTTC. V gene TRBV16 combines with J gene TRBJ2-7; D is unclear. Germline lookup yields CDR1 KGHSY and CDR2 FQNENV. V lost 2 bases to trimming and J lost 6 bases, with 14 bases between them. CDR3 length equals 14 residues.

Only a few counts were recorded for this clone. Here the CDR3 reads CASSQVVIGGLTGELFF. The CDR3 coding sequence is TGTGCCAGCAGCCAAGTGGTCATCGGGGGGTTGACCGGGGAGCTGTTTTTT. The gene calls are TRBV4-2 and TRBJ2-2; 7 bases match TRBD2. Per the germline V gene, CDR1 is LGHNA and CDR2 is YNFKEQ. This CDR3 is built from 17 residues. The V and J ends lost 1 base and 5 bases, in that order; junction bases with no gene match: 10.

The gene calls are TRBV3-1 (or the pseudogene TRBV3-2) and TRBJ1-5; 7 bases agree with TRBD1. Per the germline V gene, CDR1 is LGHDT and CDR2 is YNNKEL (reference sequence). The CDR3 extends over 15 amino acids. V lost 1 base and J lost 3; bases outside the gene matches: 3. CDR3 bases: TGTGCCAGCAGCCAAGGACAGGGCCTCAATCAGCCCCAGCATTTT. Its protein is CASSQGQGLNQPQHF.

This sequence joins TRBV5-6 and TRBJ1-1, with D uncertain. The CDR3 spans 11 residues. Trimming took 3 bases from V and 3 from J, leaving 3 bases between them. Germline CDR1 reads SGHDT; CDR2 reads YYEEEE. The chain's CDR3 is CASSSYTEAFF. The CDR3 DNA reads as TGTGCCAGCAGCTCGTACACTGAAGCTTTCTTT.

This clone was counted only a few times. V usage is TRBV5-4 and J usage is TRBJ2-2, with 10 bases identical to TRBD2. This CDR3 has 16 residues. Trimming took 4 bases from V and 8 from J; bases not matched to a gene: 11. Germline V gives CDR1 SGHNT, CDR2 YYREEE (reference sequence). The CDR3 DNA follows: TGTGCCAGCAGCCCAGCCTGGACTAGCGGAAGGGGGGAGCTGTTTTTT. Protein: CASSPAWTSGRGELFF.

This sequence joins TRBV5-1 and TRBJ1-2; TRBD1 aligns across 9 bases. Trimming took 4 bases from V and 4 from J; bases not matched to a gene: 8. The V gene's germline CDR1 is SGHRS and CDR2 YFSETQ. The CDR3 is 15 amino acids. CDR3 DNA: TGCGCCAGCAGCATGGGAGGGACAGGGCGCTATGGCTACACCTTC. Translation gives CASSMGGTGRYGYTF.

The CDR3 sequence is CASSTRHDYGYTF. The DNA of the CDR3 is TGTGCCAGCAGTACCCGACACGACTATGGCTACACCTTC. This chain joins TRBV7-9 and TRBJ1-2; D remains ambiguous. The CDR3 totals 13 residues. Germline V lookup: CDR1 SEHNR, CDR2 FQNEAQ (reference sequence). V was pared by 6 bases and J by 3 bases, with 11 bases between.

The chain carries TRBV27 and TRBJ2-2; no reliable D call. The germline V and J ends were trimmed by 5 bases and 6 bases, with 10 bases remaining between them. Germline CDR1 reads MNHEY; CDR2 reads SMNVEV (reference sequence). The CDR3 is made up of 13 amino acids. The CDR3 here is CASSRTVAGELFF. CDR3 coding DNA: TGTGCCAGCAGTCGAACGGTGGCCGGGGAGCTGTTTTTT.

This clone was counted once. J is TRBJ1-4 and V is TRBV5-1; no reliable D call. CDR1 and CDR2 (germline): SGHRS, YFSETQ. Trimming stripped 0 bases from V and 3 bases from J, with 9 bases between. This CDR3 contains 15 residues. CDR3 DNA: TGCGCCAGCAGCTTGGATCCGGGAGCTAATGAAAAACTGTTTTTT. It yields the protein CASSLDPGANEKLFF.